Here is one T cell receptor beta chain with its context. These data are taken from a study of blood T cell repertoires in COVID-19. Study as a whole: In each case, the material was cDNA or gDNA derived from T cells, B-cell-depleted T cells, or PBMCs.

V shed 6 bases and J shed 4 bases, with 13 bases lying between them. This CDR3 is 14 amino acids long. Per germline, CDR1 MNHEY and CDR2 SVGAGI. Sequenced by immunoSEQ multiplex PCR; TCRdb stores in-frame clones only, minus some. Of 110,000 or so clones in the sample, less than 85% were seen once. This TCR came from a woman aged 55 to 70 with acute or convalescent COVID-19. Sequencing used peripheral blood. The chain has TRBV6-5 and TRBJ1-3, with D possibly being TRBD1 (6 bases). CDR3 amino acids: CASSQTGSGNTIYF. The CDR3 nucleotides read TGTGCCAGCAGCCAAACAGGGTCGGGAAACACCATATATTTT.